The entry below describes one T cell receptor (beta chain). In the source study's methods: Estimates of nucleated cell counts were drawn from the amplification of reference gene primers. The data were produced by immunoSEQ multiplex PCR, yet TCRdb's version contains in-frame clones alone and is incomplete. The DNA gave D and trimming, while V, J and clone size come from that table. The table lists about 63,000 clones, 80% to 95% of them singletons. This CDR3 has 12 residues. Per germline, CDR1 SGHVS and CDR2 FQNEAQ. The V end lost 11 bases, the J end lost 3 bases, and 13 bases lay between the germline ends. The data were taken from a study of blood T cell repertoires in COVID-19. As for the study in general: Sites across the United States, Italy and Spain contributed samples from acute and convalescent COVID-19. The cDNA or gDNA used as material had been derived from T cells, B-cell-depleted T cells, or PBMCs.

Sequenced material: peripheral blood. This TCR came from a man in his fifties with active COVID-19. This chain connects TRBV7-8 to TRBJ2-5; tentative D call: TRBD2 (5 bases). The CDR3 region has the DNA TGTGCCTCTGGTTCGGGAAAAGAGACCCAGTACTTC. As protein: CASGSGKETQYF.